This T cell receptor beta chain emerged from a study of Graves' ophthalmopathy and Graves' hyperthyroidism. Points from the study as a whole: A 13-signature model separated ophthalmopathy from stable hyperthyroidism, just under 90% sensitivity, approximately 84% specificity. Blood shared most expanded thyroid clonotypes above 0.001 frequency.

Orbital computed tomography, together with clinical symptoms, serum thyroxine, TRAb and thyroid ultrasound, was used for diagnosis. Worth noting for this clonotype: Its matching antigen is unknown.

Amplification targeted the TCR beta CDR3 regions, with RNA transcripts as the source material. HTBI primers were used in a first-round RT-PCR, which preceded a second-round multiplex PCR. TCRdb called the multiplex PCR reads again in MiXCR, with one record for every CDR3 protein. Among about 550,000 distinct CDR3 sequences, 39% were seen once, and the ten largest hold 3.5% to 5%. Trimming took off 6 bases at V and 7 bases at J, with 12 bases between the two ends. The CDR3 contains 12 residues. The sequencing sample was made of peripheral blood or thyroid tissue (not recorded which). The genes are TRBV12-3 or TRBV12-4 and TRBJ2-5; D unclear. This TCR derives from an adult man with Graves' hyperthyroidism. Here the CDR3 DNA reads TGTGCCAGCAGCCGGTCTGGCGTGACCCAGTACTTC. Translation gives CASSRSGVTQYF.